One and the same sample provided the 15 T cell receptor beta chains below, sequenced in a study of control samples from healthy donors and cancer patients (dated by TCRdb to the early 2020s). Libraries were built with the immunoSEQ multiplex PCR assay. The immuneACCESS repertoire file appears here via TCRdb, limited to in-frame rearrangements. These files lack a portion of the clones; in checked studies, under half of the deficit traces to unresolved V genes, and the cause of the others is not known. This sample gives roughly 74,000 clones in total; roughly 94% of them show up just once. The ten top clones hold 4.8% of the sample. The material sequenced was blood. All receptors come from a woman under 30 in good health.

The chain couples TRBV28 to TRBJ2-2; D ambiguous. This CDR3 has 12 residues. Trimming removed 5 bases from V and 5 bases from J, with 6 bases in between. The germline V gene encodes CDR1 MDHEN and CDR2 SYDVKM. DNA for the CDR3: TGTGCCAGCAGTCTACAGACCGGGGAGCTGTTTTTT. Translating gives CASSLQTGELFF.

This rearrangement joins TRBV19 to TRBJ2-4; a possible D gene is TRBD2 (6 bases). V lost 3 bases and J 3 bases, leaving 18 bases between the germline ends. The CDR3 spans 17 residues. The germline gives CDR1 LNHDA, CDR2 SQIVND (reference sequence). CDR3 sequence (DNA): TGTGCCAGTAGTATCCAATCAAATCTGGGGGGCAAAAACATTCAGTACTTC. Translated, it gives CASSIQSNLGGKNIQYF.

This clone was picked up one time. This chain uses TRBV27 with TRBJ2-2; D is unclear. CDR1 and CDR2 (germline): MNHEY, SMNVEV (reference sequence). The CDR3 totals 17 residues. Trimming removed 0 bases at V and 0 bases at J, with 11 bases between. CDR3 sequence reads: CASSLSGVHTNTGELFF. CDR3 nucleotide sequence: TGTGCCAGCAGTTTATCCGGTGTTCATACGAACACCGGGGAGCTGTTTTTT.

The chain employs TRBV10-3 and TRBJ1-5; D is unresolved. The CDR3 loop spans 16 amino acids. Trimming cost V 3 bases and J 9 bases, with 21 bases left between them. The germline V gene encodes CDR1 ENHRY and CDR2 SYGVKD. The chain's CDR3 is CAISEKNTPPNWPQHF. Written as DNA, the CDR3 is TGTGCCATCAGTGAAAAGAACACCCCCCCCAATTGGCCCCAGCATTTT.

The table lists this clone with a count of one. In the same sample, other DNA sequences code for this CDR3. The J gene is TRBJ1-5, the V gene TRBV7-8; a possible D gene is TRBD1 (6 bases). Germline CDR1 is SGHVS and CDR2 is FQNEAQ. Trimming shortened V by 6 bases and J by 6 bases, and 27 bases separated the two germline ends. This CDR3 comprises 18 residues. The CDR3 here is CASRQTGGRVRNRQPQHF. For the CDR3, the DNA is TGTGCCAGCAGGCAAACTGGGGGGCGCGTTCGGAATCGTCAGCCCCAGCATTTT.

The gene calls are TRBV7-9 and TRBJ1-4, with D possibly matching TRBD1 (5 bases). CDR1 is SEHNR and CDR2 is FQNEAQ in the germline V gene (reference sequence). The CDR3 is made up of 14 amino acids. V was shortened by 5 bases and J by 4 bases, with 11 bases between the two germline ends. The DNA for the CDR3 is TGTGCCAGCAGCCCTCCGACAGTTAATGAAAAACTGTTTTTT. Protein product: CASSPPTVNEKLFF.

V and J are TRBV9 and TRBJ1-1; 7 bases map to TRBD1. This CDR3 is built from 18 residues. Trimming cost V 0 bases and J 4 bases; bases outside gene matches: 15. Per the germline V gene, CDR1 is SGDLS and CDR2 is YYNGEE. The CDR3 region is CASSVGGTASNWATEAFF. Written as DNA, the CDR3 is TGTGCCAGCAGCGTAGGAGGGACAGCCTCAAACTGGGCCACTGAAGCTTTCTTT.

The chain has TRBV4-1 and TRBJ1-3; D gene ambiguous. V dropped 0 bases and J dropped 0 bases, with 12 bases sitting between them. This CDR3 contains 17 residues. Germline CDR1 MGHRA, CDR2 YSYEKL. The CDR3 nucleotides read TGCGCCAGCAGCCAAGATTCTTGGGAGACCTCTGGAAACACCATATATTTT. Translated, it gives CASSQDSWETSGNTIYF.

CDR3: CASSTNRDSVEKLFF. The DNA for the CDR3 is TGTGCCAGCAGTACTAACCGGGACAGTGTTGAAAAACTGTTTTTT. V and J are TRBV28 and TRBJ1-4; 7 nucleotides align to TRBD1. CDR1 MDHEN and CDR2 SYDVKM come from the germline V gene. The J segment lost 7 bases and the V segment lost 5 bases, leaving 10 bases of the junction unmatched. This CDR3 region has 15 residues. Filled out from reference TRBV28 and TRBJ1-4, the complete variable domain reads DVKVTQSSRYLVKRTGEKVFLECVQDMDHENMFWYRQDPGLGLRLIYFSYDVKMKEKGDIPEGYSVSREKKERFSLILESASTNQTSMYLCASSTNRDSVEKLFFGSGTQLSVL.

The V gene is TRBV10-2, the J gene TRBJ2-1; D possibly corresponds to TRBD2 (5 bases). The CDR3 consists of 13 residues. Trimming shortened V by 5 bases and J by 7 bases, and 12 bases separated the two germline ends. Germline V lookup: CDR1 WSHSY, CDR2 SAAADI. The CDR3 loop reads CASSFSSSNEQFF. The CDR3 DNA follows: TGCGCCAGCAGTTTTTCTAGCTCAAATGAGCAGTTCTTC.

This chain uses TRBV24-1 with TRBJ2-7; 12 bases align to TRBD2. Germline V gene sequence: CDR1 KGHDR, CDR2 SFDVKD. With V trimmed by 3 bases and J by 6 bases, 5 bases remained unmatched. The CDR3 length is 15 residues. In DNA, the CDR3 is TGTGCCACCAGTGATCGACTAGCGGGAGAAGGCGAGCAGTACTTC. It codes for CATSDRLAGEGEQYF.

The V gene is TRBV2, the J gene TRBJ1-5; TRBD1 matches at 7 bases. Trimming removed 6 bases from V and 1 base from J; junction bases left unmatched: 12. Germline CDR1 SNHLY, CDR2 FYNNEI. The CDR3 consists of 17 residues. The CDR3 DNA is TGTGCCAGCAGGGGGCGAGGAGGGGGCAGGAGCAATCAGCCCCAGCATTTT. Its protein product is CASRGRGGGRSNQPQHF.

The V and J genes are TRBV9 and TRBJ2-5; 7 positions match TRBD2. The CDR3 extends over 13 amino acids. Germline V gene sequence: CDR1 SGDLS, CDR2 YYNGEE. J lost 11 bases, V lost 3 bases, and 10 bases had no gene match. The CDR3 nucleotides read TGTGCCAGCAGCGCGGGGGAGGGATCCGCACAGTACTTC. This encodes CASSAGEGSAQYF.

V usage is TRBV7-2 and J usage is TRBJ2-7; D might be TRBD2 (5 bases). V was pared by 2 bases and J by 2 bases, with 10 bases between. The CDR3 consists of 14 residues. The V gene's germline CDR1 is SGHTA and CDR2 FQGNSA. CDR3 amino acids: CASSLISETYEQYF. CDR3 DNA: TGTGCCAGCAGCTTAATTAGCGAGACCTACGAGCAGTACTTC.

The chain links TRBV2 to TRBJ2-3; 8 bases map to TRBD2. With V trimmed by 0 bases and J by 5 bases, 4 bases remained unmatched. Germline CDR1 SNHLY, CDR2 FYNNEI. The CDR3 is 15 residues long. CDR3 amino acids: CASSEASGAGDTQYF. The CDR3 coding sequence is TGTGCCAGCAGTGAAGCTAGCGGGGCTGGAGATACGCAGTATTTT.